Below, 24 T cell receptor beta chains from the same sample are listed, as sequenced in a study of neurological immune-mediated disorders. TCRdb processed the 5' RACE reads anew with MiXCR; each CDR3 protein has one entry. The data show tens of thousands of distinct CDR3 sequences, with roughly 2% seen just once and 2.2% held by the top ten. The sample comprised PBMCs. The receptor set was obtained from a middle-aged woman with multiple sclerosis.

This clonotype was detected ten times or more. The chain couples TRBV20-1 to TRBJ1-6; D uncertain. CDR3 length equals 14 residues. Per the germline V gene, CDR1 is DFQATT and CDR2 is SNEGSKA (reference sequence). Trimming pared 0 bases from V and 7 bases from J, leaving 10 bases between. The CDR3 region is CSARDRRGNSPLHF. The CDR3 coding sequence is TGCAGTGCTAGAGATAGGAGAGGGAATTCACCCCTCCACTTT.

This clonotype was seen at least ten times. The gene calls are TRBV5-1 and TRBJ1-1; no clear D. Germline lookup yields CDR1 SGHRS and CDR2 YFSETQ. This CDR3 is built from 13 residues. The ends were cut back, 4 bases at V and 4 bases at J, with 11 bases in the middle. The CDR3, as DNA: TGCGCCAGCAGCCCCGACCGAATCACTGAAGCTTTCTTT. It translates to CASSPDRITEAFF.

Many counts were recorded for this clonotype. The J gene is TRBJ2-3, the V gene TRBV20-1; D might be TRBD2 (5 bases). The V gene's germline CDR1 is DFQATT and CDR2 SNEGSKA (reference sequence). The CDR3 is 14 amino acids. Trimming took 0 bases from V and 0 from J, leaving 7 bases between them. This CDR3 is CSARDLASTDTQYF. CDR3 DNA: TGCAGTGCTAGAGATCTAGCTAGCACAGATACGCAGTATTTT.

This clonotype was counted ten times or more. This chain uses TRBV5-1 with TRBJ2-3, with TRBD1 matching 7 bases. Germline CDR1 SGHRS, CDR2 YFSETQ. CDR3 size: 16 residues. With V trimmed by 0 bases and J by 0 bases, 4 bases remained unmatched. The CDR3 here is CASSLGQGRSTDTQYF. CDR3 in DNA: TGCGCCAGCAGCTTGGGACAGGGTAGAAGCACAGATACGCAGTATTTT.

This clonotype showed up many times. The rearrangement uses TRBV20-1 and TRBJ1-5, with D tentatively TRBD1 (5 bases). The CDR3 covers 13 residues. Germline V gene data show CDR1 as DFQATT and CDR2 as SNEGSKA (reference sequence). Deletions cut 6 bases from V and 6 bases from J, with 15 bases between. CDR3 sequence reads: CSALPGGFQPQHF. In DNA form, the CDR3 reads TGCAGTGCCCTCCCGGGGGGATTTCAGCCCCAGCATTTT.

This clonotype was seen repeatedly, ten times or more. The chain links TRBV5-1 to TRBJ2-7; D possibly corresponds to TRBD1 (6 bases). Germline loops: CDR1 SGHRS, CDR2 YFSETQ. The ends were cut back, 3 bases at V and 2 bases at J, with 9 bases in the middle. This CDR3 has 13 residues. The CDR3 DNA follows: TGCGCCAGCAGCTCGGACAGTACCTACGAGCAGTACTTC. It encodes CASSSDSTYEQYF.

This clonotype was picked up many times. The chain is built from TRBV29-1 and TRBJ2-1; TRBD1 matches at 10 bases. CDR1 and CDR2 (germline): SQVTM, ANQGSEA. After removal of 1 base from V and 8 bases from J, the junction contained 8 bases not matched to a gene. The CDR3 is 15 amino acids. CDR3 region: CSVEGGQGVIYEQFF. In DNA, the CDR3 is TGCAGCGTTGAAGGAGGACAGGGGGTTATCTATGAGCAGTTCTTC.

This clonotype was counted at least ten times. CDR3 in DNA: TGTGCCAGCAGTCGGACCCCGTCCGCCTACGAGCAGTACTTC. Amino acids: CASSRTPSAYEQYF. The rearrangement links TRBV7-3 to TRBJ2-7; no definite D call. The CDR3 loop spans 14 amino acids. V was shortened by 6 bases and J by 2 bases, with 14 bases between the two germline ends. Germline V CDR1 and CDR2: SGHTA, FQGTGA. Looking up the rest from reference TRBV7-3 and TRBJ2-7 gives the full variable domain: GAGVSQTPSNKVTEKGKYVELRCDPISGHTALYWYRQSLGQGPEFLIYFQGTGAADDSGLPNDRFFAVRPEGSVSTLKIQRTERGDSAVYLCASSRTPSAYEQYFGPGTRLTVT.

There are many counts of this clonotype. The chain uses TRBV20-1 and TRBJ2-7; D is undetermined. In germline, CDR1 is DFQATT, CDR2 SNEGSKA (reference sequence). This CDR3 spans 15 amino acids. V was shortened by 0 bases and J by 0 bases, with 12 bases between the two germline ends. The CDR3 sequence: CSARDRWLSSYEQYF. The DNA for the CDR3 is TGCAGTGCTAGAGATCGGTGGTTATCCTCCTACGAGCAGTACTTC.

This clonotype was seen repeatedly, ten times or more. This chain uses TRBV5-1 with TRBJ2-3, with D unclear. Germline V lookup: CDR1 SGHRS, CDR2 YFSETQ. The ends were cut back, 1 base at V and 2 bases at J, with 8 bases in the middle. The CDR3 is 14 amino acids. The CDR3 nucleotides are TGCGCCAGCAGCTTGTTGGGATACACAGATACGCAGTATTTT. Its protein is CASSLLGYTDTQYF.

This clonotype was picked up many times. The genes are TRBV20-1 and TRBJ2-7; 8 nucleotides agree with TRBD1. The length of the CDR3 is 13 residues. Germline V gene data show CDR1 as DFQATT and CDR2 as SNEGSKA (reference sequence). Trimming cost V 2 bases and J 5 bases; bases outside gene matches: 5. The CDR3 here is CSARLTGEDEQYF. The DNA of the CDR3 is TGCAGTGCTAGACTGACAGGGGAGGACGAGCAGTACTTC.

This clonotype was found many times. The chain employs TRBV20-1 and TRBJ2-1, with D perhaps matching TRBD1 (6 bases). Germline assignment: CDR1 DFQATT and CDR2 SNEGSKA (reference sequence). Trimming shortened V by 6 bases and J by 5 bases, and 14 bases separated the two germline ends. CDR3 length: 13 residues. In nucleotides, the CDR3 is TGCAGTGCCTCAACAGGGACCGACAATGAGCAGTTCTTC. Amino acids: CSASTGTDNEQFF.

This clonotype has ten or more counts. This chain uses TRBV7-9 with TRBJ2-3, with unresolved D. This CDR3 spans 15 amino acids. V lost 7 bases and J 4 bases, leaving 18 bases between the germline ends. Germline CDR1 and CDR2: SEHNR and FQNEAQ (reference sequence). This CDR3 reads CASTPLGKGSDTQYF. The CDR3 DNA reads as TGTGCCAGCACCCCCCTGGGGAAAGGGTCAGATACGCAGTATTTT.

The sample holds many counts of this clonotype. CDR3: CASSYSWQNTEAFF. The DNA for the CDR3 is TGTGCCAGCAGTTACTCGTGGCAAAACACTGAAGCTTTCTTT. The chain links TRBV6-6 to TRBJ1-1, with D unclear. The V and J ends lost 0 bases and 2 bases respectively, with 7 bases between them. Per germline, CDR1 MNHNY and CDR2 SVGAGI (reference sequence). This CDR3 comprises 14 residues.

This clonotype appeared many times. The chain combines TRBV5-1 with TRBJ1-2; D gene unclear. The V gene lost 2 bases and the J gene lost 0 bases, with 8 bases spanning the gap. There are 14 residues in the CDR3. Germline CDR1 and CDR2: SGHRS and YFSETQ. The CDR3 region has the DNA TGCGCCAGCAGCTTAGTCGATACTAACTATGGCTACACCTTC. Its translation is CASSLVDTNYGYTF.

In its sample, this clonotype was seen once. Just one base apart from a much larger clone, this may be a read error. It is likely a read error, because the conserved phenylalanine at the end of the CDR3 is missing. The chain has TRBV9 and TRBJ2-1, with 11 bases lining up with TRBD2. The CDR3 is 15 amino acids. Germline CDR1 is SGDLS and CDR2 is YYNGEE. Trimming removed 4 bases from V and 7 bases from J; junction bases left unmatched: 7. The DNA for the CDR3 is TGTGCCAGCAGCTCCGTAGCGGGGGGGCAGAATGAGCAGTTCTGC. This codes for CASSSVAGGQNEQFC.

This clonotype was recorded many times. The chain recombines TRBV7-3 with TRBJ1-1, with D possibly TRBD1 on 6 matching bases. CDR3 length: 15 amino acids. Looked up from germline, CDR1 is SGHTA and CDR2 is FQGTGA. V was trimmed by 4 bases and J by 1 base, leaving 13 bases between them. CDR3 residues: CASSSASGANTEAFF. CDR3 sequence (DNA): TGTGCCAGCAGCTCCGCCTCGGGGGCGAACACTGAAGCTTTCTTT.

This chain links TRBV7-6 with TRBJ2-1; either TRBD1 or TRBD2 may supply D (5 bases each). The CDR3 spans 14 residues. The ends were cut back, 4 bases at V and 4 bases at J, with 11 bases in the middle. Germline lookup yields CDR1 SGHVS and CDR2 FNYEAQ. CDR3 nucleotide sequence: TGTGCCAGCAGCTCGGGGACCACATACAATGAGCAGTTCTTC. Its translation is CASSSGTTYNEQFF.

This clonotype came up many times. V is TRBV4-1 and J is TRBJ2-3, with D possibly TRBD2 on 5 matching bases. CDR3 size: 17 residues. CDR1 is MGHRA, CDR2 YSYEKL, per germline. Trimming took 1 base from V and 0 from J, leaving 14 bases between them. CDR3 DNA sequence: TGCGCCAGCAGCCAAGGAACCTTAGGACTTAGCACAGATACGCAGTATTTT. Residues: CASSQGTLGLSTDTQYF.

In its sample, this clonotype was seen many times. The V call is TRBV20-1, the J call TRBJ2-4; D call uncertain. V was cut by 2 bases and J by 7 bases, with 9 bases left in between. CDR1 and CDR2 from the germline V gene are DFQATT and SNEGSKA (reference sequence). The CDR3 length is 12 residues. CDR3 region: CSARMGSNIQYF. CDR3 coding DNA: TGCAGTGCTAGAATGGGAAGCAACATTCAGTACTTC.

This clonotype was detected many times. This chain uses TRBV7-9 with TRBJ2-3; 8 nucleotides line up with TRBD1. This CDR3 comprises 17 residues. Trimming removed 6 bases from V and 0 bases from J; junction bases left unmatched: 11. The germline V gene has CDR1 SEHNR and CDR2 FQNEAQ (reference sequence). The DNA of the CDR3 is TGTGCCAGCAGACCTGGACAGGGAAGGTCGAGCACAGATACGCAGTATTTT. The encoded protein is CASRPGQGRSSTDTQYF.

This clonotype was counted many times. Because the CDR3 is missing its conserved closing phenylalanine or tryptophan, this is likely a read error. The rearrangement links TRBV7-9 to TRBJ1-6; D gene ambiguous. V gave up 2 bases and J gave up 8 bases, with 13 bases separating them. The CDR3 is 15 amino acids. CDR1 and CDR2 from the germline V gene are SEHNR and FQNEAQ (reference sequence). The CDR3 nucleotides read TGTGCCAGCAGCTTATCACTGGGCTCCCATTCACCCCTCCACTGT. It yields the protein CASSLSLGSHSPLHC.

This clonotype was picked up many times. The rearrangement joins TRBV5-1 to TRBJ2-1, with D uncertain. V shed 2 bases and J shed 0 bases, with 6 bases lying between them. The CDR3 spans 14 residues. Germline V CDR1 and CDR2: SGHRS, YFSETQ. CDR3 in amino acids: CASSFHSSYNEQFF. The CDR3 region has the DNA TGCGCCAGCAGCTTCCACAGCTCCTACAATGAGCAGTTCTTC. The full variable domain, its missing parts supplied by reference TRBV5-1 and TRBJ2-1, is KAGVTQTPRYLIKTRGQQVTLSCSPISGHRSVSWYQQTPGQGLQFLFEYFSETQRNKGNFPGRFSGRQFSNSRSEMNVSTLELGDSALYLCASSFHSSYNEQFFGPGTRLTVL.

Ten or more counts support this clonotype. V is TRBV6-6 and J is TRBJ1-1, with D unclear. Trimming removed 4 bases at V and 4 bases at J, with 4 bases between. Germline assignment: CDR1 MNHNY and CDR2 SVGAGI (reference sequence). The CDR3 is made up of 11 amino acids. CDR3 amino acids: CASSWGTEAFF. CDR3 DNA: TGTGCCAGCAGTTGGGGCACTGAAGCTTTCTTT.